These T cell receptor beta chains were read from a single sample in a study of blood T cell repertoires in COVID-19. Repertoires were generated with immunoSEQ multiplex PCR, while TCRdb's copy carries only in-frame clones and drops some. Among 270,000 or so clones listed, 90% were seen once. Material for sequencing was PBMCs or T cells enriched from blood (not recorded which). The receptors here all came from a woman in her twenties or thirties with acute COVID-19. CDR3s include the opening cysteine and the closing phenylalanine or tryptophan. Fields, in order: D gene, J gene, V gene, clone size, CDR3 DNA, CDR3 protein. D genes are given only for firm matches. Clone size is shown for a subset of rows, as once, few, many or a class of expanded clone.

. TRBJ1-6 TRBV11-2 . TGTGCCAGCAGCTTAGTGGGGGGGGTAAATTCACCCCTCCACTTT CASSLVGGVNSPLHF
. TRBJ1-1 TRBV30 . TGTGCCTGGAGTACAGGGACACCCGGAGCTTTCTTT CAWSTGTPGAFF
. TRBJ1-5 TRBV19 . TGTGCCAGTGGGAGACAGCCCCAGCATTTT CASGRQPQHF
. TRBJ1-1 TRBV5-1 . TGCGCCAGCAGCTTGGACAGGGTCAACACTGAAGCTTTCTTT CASSLDRVNTEAFF
TRBD1 TRBJ1-5 TRBV18 . TGTGCCAGCTCAGTCCGACAGGGTTCCGCTGAGCCCCAGCATTTT CASSVRQGSAEPQHF
TRBD1 TRBJ1-5 TRBV19 . TGTGCCAGTAGCCCGGGACAGGGGAATCAGCCCCAGCATTTT CASSPGQGNQPQHF
. TRBJ2-1 TRBV5-5 once TGTGCCAGCAGCAACCCCGGGACAAATATCTTC CASSNPGTNIF
TRBD1 TRBJ2-3 TRBV3-1/TRBV3-2 . TGTGCCAGCACGGGACAGTCGCCAGATACGCAGTATTTT CASTGQSPDTQYF
TRBD2 TRBJ2-2 TRBV10-3 . TGTGCCATCAGTGAGCCTGTGGGAATTGGGACTAGGGGTTCCGGGGAGCTGTTTTTT CAISEPVGIGTRGSGELFF
. TRBJ1-5 TRBV12-2 . TGTGCAAGTCGCTCCCAGCCACAGGGGTATCAGCCCCAGCATTTT CASRSQPQGYQPQHF
TRBD1 TRBJ2-6 TRBV2 once TGTGCCAGCAGTCCTAAACAGGGGGCATCTGGGGCCAACGTCCTGACTTTC CASSPKQGASGANVLTF
TRBD2 TRBJ2-7 TRBV6-5 . TGTGCCAGCAGGGTAGAGCGGGAAACCTCCTACGAGCAGTACTTC CASRVERETSYEQYF
. TRBJ2-7 TRBV10-3 few TGTGCCATCAGTGTCAAAGGGGACGAGCAGTACTTC CAISVKGDEQYF
TRBD1 TRBJ2-3 TRBV3-1/TRBV3-2 . TGTGCCAGCAGCCAAGGACCGGGACAGGGCACAGATACGCAGTATTTT CASSQGPGQGTDTQYF
TRBD2 TRBJ2-1 TRBV5-4 . TGTGCCAGCAGCTTGGTGGGGCCTCTAGCGGGAGATCGCGCCTACAATGAGCAGTTCTTC CASSLVGPLAGDRAYNEQFF
. TRBJ1-1 TRBV30 once TGTGCCTGGACGATAGGACAGAGCACTGAAGCTTTCTTT CAWTIGQSTEAFF
. TRBJ2-5 TRBV28 once TGTGCCAGCAGTTTCGAAGAGACCCAGTACTTC CASSFEETQYF
. TRBJ2-2 TRBV29-1 . TGCAGCGTGCCGGGGGACGCGAACACCGGGGAGCTGTTTTTT CSVPGDANTGELFF
. TRBJ2-5 TRBV7-8 . TGTGCCAGCAGCTCTGAGGAAATCCAAGAGACCCAGTACTTC CASSSEEIQETQYF
. TRBJ2-3 TRBV2 . TGTGCCAGCAGGGCAGGGATAGGTTCAGATACGCAGTATTTT CASRAGIGSDTQYF
TRBD2 TRBJ2-7 TRBV6-5 . TGTGCCAGCACCCTAGAAGCGGGAGGCTCCTACGAGCAGTACTTC CASTLEAGGSYEQYF
. TRBJ2-7 TRBV9 . TGTGCCAGCAGCGGAGGTTTGAGCTCCTACGAGCAGTACTTC CASSGGLSSYEQYF
TRBD2 TRBJ2-1 TRBV3-1/TRBV3-2 . TGTGCCAGCAGCCAACACGGACTAGCGGGATCCTACAATGAGCAGTTCTTC CASSQHGLAGSYNEQFF
TRBD1 TRBJ1-1 TRBV5-6 . TGTGCCAGCAGCAGACCGACAGGGGGGACTGAAGCTTTCTTT CASSRPTGGTEAFF
TRBD2 TRBJ2-3 TRBV5-1 . TGCGCCAGCAGCCGGGCGGGACTAATCTACACAGATACGCAGTATTTT CASSRAGLIYTDTQYF
TRBD1 TRBJ2-1 TRBV7-6 few TGTGCCAGCAGCTTAGGTCTGGACAGGGGGACCAATGAGCAGTTCTTC CASSLGLDRGTNEQFF
TRBD2 TRBJ2-1 TRBV7-3 . TGTGCCAGCAGCGTCCTAGCGGGAGGATCGCCCAATGAGCAGTTCTTC CASSVLAGGSPNEQFF
TRBD2 TRBJ2-5 TRBV27 . TGTGCCAGCAGTTTCCTTGGACTAGCGGGAGCGGTTCAAGAGACCCAGTACTTC CASSFLGLAGAVQETQYF
TRBD1 TRBJ2-7 TRBV9 . TGTGCCAGCAGCGCCCAGACAGGGGACTCCTACGAGCAGTACTTC CASSAQTGDSYEQYF
TRBD1 TRBJ1-5 TRBV19 . TGTGCCAGTAGCCTGCCCCCCGGGACAGGGGGTCAGCCCCAGCATTTT CASSLPPGTGGQPQHF
. TRBJ1-5 TRBV6-4 . TGTGCCAGCAGTGACTCAGCAGGGATGGATCAGCCCCAGCATTTT CASSDSAGMDQPQHF
TRBD1 TRBJ2-7 TRBV7-9 . TGTGCCAGCAGCGTTAAGGGACAGCTAACCTACGAGCAGTACTTC CASSVKGQLTYEQYF
TRBD1 TRBJ1-2 TRBV6-5 . TGTGCCAGCAGCCCCGGACAGGGAAGCTACGGCTACACCTTC CASSPGQGSYGYTF
TRBD1 TRBJ2-5 TRBV13 . TGTGCCAGCAGCCACGGACAGGCGAGCCAAGAGACCCAGTACTTC CASSHGQASQETQYF
. TRBJ2-2 TRBV12-5 . TGTGCTAGTGGCCGCGGGATTAACACCGGGGAGCTGTTTTTT CASGRGINTGELFF
TRBD1 TRBJ2-5 TRBV4-1 . TGCGCCAGCAGCCAAGTACAGGGGCAAGAGACCCAGTACTTC CASSQVQGQETQYF
TRBD1 TRBJ1-2 TRBV15 few TGTGCCACCAGCAGGGAGGGACAGGTCTATGGCTACACCTTC CATSREGQVYGYTF
. TRBJ1-3 TRBV30 . TGTGCCTGGAGTGGGGGGGGCTTTGGAAACACCATATATTTT CAWSGGGFGNTIYF
TRBD1 TRBJ1-2 TRBV25-1 . TGTGCCAGCAGAGAGACAGGGGAAGACTATGGCTACACCTTC CASRETGEDYGYTF
. TRBJ2-2 TRBV7-2 . TGTGCCAGCAGCTTACAAGGCAGGGGGAACACCGGGGAGCTGTTTTTT CASSLQGRGNTGELFF
. TRBJ1-6 TRBV5-1 . TGCGCCAGCAGCCCACGCGGCACCGGGTGGGACATCGATTCACCCCTCCACTTT CASSPRGTGWDIDSPLHF
. TRBJ2-7 TRBV30 . TGTGCCTGGAGTGTATCGAGCTACGAGCAGTACTTC CAWSVSSYEQYF
TRBD2 TRBJ2-7 TRBV28 . TGTGCCAGCAGTTTAAGCCTAGCGGGGGCCTCCTACGAGCAGTACTTC CASSLSLAGASYEQYF
. TRBJ1-2 TRBV24-1 . TGTGCCACCAGTGACCCACAGGGAGGGTATGGCTACACCTTC CATSDPQGGYGYTF
TRBD1 TRBJ2-7 TRBV3-1/TRBV3-2 . TGTGCCAGCAGCCAACAGGGGGACTACGAGCAGTACTTC CASSQQGDYEQYF